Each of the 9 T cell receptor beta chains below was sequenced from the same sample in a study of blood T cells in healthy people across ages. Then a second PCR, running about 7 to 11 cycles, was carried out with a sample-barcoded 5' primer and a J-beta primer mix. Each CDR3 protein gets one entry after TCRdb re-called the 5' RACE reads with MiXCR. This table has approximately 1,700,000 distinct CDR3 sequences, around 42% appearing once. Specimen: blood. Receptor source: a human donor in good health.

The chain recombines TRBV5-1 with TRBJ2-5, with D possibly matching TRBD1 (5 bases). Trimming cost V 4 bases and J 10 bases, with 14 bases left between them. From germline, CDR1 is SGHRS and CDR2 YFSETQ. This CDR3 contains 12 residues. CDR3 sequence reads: CASSLDSSSQYF. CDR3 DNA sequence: TGCGCCAGCAGCCTCGACAGCAGTAGCCAGTACTTC.

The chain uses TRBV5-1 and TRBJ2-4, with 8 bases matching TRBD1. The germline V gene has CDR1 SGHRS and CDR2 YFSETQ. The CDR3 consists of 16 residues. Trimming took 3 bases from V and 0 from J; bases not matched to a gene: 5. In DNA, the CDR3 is TGCGCCAGCAGCTCCAGACAGGGGCTAGCCAAAAACATTCAGTACTTC. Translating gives CASSSRQGLAKNIQYF. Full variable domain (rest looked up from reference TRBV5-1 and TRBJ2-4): KAGVTQTPRYLIKTRGQQVTLSCSPISGHRSVSWYQQTPGQGLQFLFEYFSETQRNKGNFPGRFSGRQFSNSRSEMNVSTLELGDSALYLCASSSRQGLAKNIQYFGAGTRLSVL.

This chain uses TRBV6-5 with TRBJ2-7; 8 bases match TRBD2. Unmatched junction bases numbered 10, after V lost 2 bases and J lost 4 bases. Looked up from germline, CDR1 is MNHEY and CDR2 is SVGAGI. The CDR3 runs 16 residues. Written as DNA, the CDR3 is TGTGCCAGCAGTTACCCCGGGGGGGGGTCGGCGTACGAGCAGTACTTC. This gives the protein CASSYPGGGSAYEQYF.

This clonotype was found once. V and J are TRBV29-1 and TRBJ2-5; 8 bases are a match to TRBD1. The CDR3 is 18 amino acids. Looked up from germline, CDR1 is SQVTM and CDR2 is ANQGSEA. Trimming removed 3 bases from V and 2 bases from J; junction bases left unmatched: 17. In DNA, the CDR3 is TGCAGCGTTGATGGGCCTTATCCGGGACAGGTTTTACAAGAGACCCAGTACTTC. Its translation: CSVDGPYPGQVLQETQYF.

Here the CDR3 DNA reads TGCAGTGCGACAGGACTAGCTCATTTCTCAAGCCGCACAGATACGCAGTATTTT. As protein: CSATGLAHFSSRTDTQYF. This chain connects TRBV20-1 to TRBJ2-3, with TRBD2 identical over 8 bases. Unmatched junction bases numbered 18, after V lost 6 bases and J lost 1 base. CDR3 size: 18 residues. Germline assignment: CDR1 DFQATT and CDR2 SNEGSKA (reference sequence).

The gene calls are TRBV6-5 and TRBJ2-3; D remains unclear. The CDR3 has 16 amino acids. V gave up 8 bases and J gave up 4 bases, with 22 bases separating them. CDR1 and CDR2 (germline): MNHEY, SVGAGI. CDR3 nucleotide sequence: TGTGCCAGCCAGTTTGCCCCCGACTTCTCTCCAGATACGCAGTATTTT. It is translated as CASQFAPDFSPDTQYF.

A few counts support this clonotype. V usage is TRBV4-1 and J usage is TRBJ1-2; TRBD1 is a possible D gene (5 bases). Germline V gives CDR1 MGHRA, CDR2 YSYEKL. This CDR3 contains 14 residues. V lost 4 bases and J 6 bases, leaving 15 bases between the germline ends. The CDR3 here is CASSPVYRFDGYTF. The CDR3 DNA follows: TGCGCCAGCAGCCCAGTTTACAGGTTCGATGGCTACACCTTC.

The CDR3 spells CASSQGAKDTEAFF. CDR3 bases: TGTGCCAGCAGCCAGGGGGCGAAGGACACTGAAGCTTTCTTT. The V call is TRBV5-5, the J call TRBJ1-1, with TRBD1 identical over 8 bases. Trimming at V came to 4 bases and at J to 3 bases, leaving 5 bases not matched to a gene. The CDR3 contains 14 residues. Germline-derived CDR1 and CDR2 are SGHKS and YYEKEE (reference sequence).

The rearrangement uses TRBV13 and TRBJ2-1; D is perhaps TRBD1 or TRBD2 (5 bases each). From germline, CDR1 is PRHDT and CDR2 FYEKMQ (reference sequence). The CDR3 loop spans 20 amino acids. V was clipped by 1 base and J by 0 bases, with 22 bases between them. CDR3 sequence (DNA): TGTGCCAGCAGCTTAGCCGGAGTAGTCGGGGCCCCCAGCTCCTACAATGAGCAGTTCTTC. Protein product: CASSLAGVVGAPSSYNEQFF.